One sample yielded the 13 T cell receptor beta chains listed below, sequenced in a study of blood T cell repertoires in COVID-19. Assay used: immunoSEQ multiplex PCR; TCRdb lists only in-frame clones, some missing. Of under 300,000 clones listed, roughly 90% are singletons. The sequencing sample was made of peripheral blood. These TCRs come from a woman in her 40s who had recovered from COVID-19.

The V call is TRBV6-5, the J call TRBJ1-2, with 7 bases that match TRBD1. The CDR3 covers 13 residues. In germline, CDR1 is MNHEY, CDR2 SVGAGI. The ends lost 4 bases at V and 5 bases at J; junction bases unmatched: 4. The CDR3 sequence: CASSWDSGYGYTF. CDR3 sequence (DNA): TGTGCCAGCAGTTGGGACAGCGGTTATGGCTACACCTTC.

The gene calls are TRBV5-4 and TRBJ1-2; D unclear. The CDR3 consists of 13 residues. The germline gives CDR1 SGHNT, CDR2 YYREEE (reference sequence). The germline V and J ends were trimmed by 2 bases and 8 bases, with 13 bases remaining between them. DNA for the CDR3: TGTGCCAGCAGCTTAATGGCCCGGGAGGGCTACACCTTC. As protein: CASSLMAREGYTF.

The genes are TRBV12-3 or TRBV12-4 and TRBJ1-2; 8 nucleotides line up with TRBD1. Trimming cost V 7 bases and J 7 bases; bases outside gene matches: 8. The length of the CDR3 is 13 residues. The CDR3 protein is CASTQDRVGGYTF. The CDR3 nucleotides are TGTGCCAGCACCCAGGACAGGGTGGGTGGCTACACCTTC.

This rearrangement joins TRBV6-6 to TRBJ2-1, with TRBD1 as a possible D gene (6 bases). This CDR3 is 15 amino acids long. Per germline, CDR1 MNHNY and CDR2 SVGAGI (reference sequence). V dropped 6 bases and J dropped 5 bases, with 17 bases sitting between them. DNA for the CDR3: TGTGCCAGCAGGGTCCAAATACAGGGAAACAATGAGCAGTTCTTC. It yields the protein CASRVQIQGNNEQFF.

The gene calls are TRBV7-3 and TRBJ2-3; tentative D call: TRBD1 (5 bases). Deletions cut 2 bases from V and 2 bases from J, with 11 bases between. This CDR3 is 15 amino acids long. The germline V gene has CDR1 SGHTA and CDR2 FQGTGA. The CDR3 loop reads CASSLDRTNTDTQYF. CDR3 bases: TGTGCCAGCAGCTTAGACCGGACAAACACAGATACGCAGTATTTT.

The J gene is TRBJ2-4, the V gene TRBV6-4, with TRBD1 matching over 10 bases. The length of the CDR3 is 15 residues. In germline, CDR1 is MRHNA, CDR2 SNTAGT. The ends lost 5 bases at V and 7 bases at J; junction bases unmatched: 8. The CDR3 coding sequence is TGTGCCAGCAGTAACGATAGGACAGGGGGGAACATTCAGTACTTC. Its protein product is CASSNDRTGGNIQYF.

The V and J genes are TRBV4-3 and TRBJ2-7; D is perhaps TRBD1 or TRBD2 (10 bases each). Trimming removed 1 base from V and 6 bases from J, with 34 bases in between. Germline CDR1 reads LGHNA; CDR2 reads YSLEER. The CDR3 runs to 21 residues. The CDR3 sequence: CASSQAEPGTGATSGIPEQYF. DNA for the CDR3: TGCGCCAGCAGCCAAGCAGAACCCGGGACAGGGGCAACTAGCGGGATTCCCGAGCAGTACTTC.

The rearrangement uses TRBV3-1 (or the pseudogene TRBV3-2) and TRBJ1-2; no definite D call. The CDR3 contains 15 residues. Germline V gives CDR1 LGHDT, CDR2 YNNKEL (reference sequence). Trimming shortened V by 4 bases and J by 4 bases, and 16 bases separated the two germline ends. The CDR3 DNA reads TGTGCCAGCAGCCCCTACCGCTTGTTCGCCTATGGCTACACCTTC. Translating gives CASSPYRLFAYGYTF.

The V and J genes are TRBV20-1 and TRBJ2-2; no reliable D call. V was cut by 8 bases and J by 8 bases, with 12 bases left in between. In germline, CDR1 is DFQATT, CDR2 SNEGSKA (reference sequence). The CDR3 consists of 11 residues. The CDR3 is CSLRSRGELFF. As DNA, the CDR3 is TGCAGTCTCCGTAGTCGAGGGGAGCTGTTTTTT.

This clone occurred a few times. The rearrangement links TRBV30 to TRBJ1-2, with TRBD1 matching 9 bases. The germline V gene has CDR1 GTSNPN and CDR2 SVGIG (reference sequence). The CDR3 has 15 residues. Trimming cost V 3 bases and J 2 bases; bases outside gene matches: 7. This CDR3 is CAWRDPGQGNYGYTF. The DNA of the CDR3 is TGTGCCTGGAGGGACCCAGGACAGGGGAACTATGGCTACACCTTC.

The chain uses TRBV11-2 and TRBJ1-2; D is possibly TRBD1 (6 bases). V dropped 4 bases and J dropped 4 bases, with 13 bases sitting between them. CDR3 length: 14 amino acids. Germline lookup yields CDR1 SGHAT and CDR2 FQNNGV. The CDR3 DNA reads TGTGCCAGCAGCTCCCAAGGGGGTGGCTATGGCTACACCTTC. It yields the protein CASSSQGGGYGYTF.

The chain couples TRBV27 to TRBJ1-5; tentatively, D is TRBD1 (6 bases). The CDR3 loop spans 15 amino acids. The germline gives CDR1 MNHEY, CDR2 SMNVEV (reference sequence). Trimming shortened V by 6 bases and J by 4 bases, and 16 bases separated the two germline ends. This CDR3 is CASSRSQGTNQPQHF. The CDR3 coding sequence is TGTGCCAGCAGCAGGTCACAGGGAACTAATCAGCCCCAGCATTTT.

The genes are TRBV3-1 (or the pseudogene TRBV3-2) and TRBJ1-3; 7 bases line up with TRBD1. The CDR3 is 14 amino acids. J lost 4 bases, V lost 6 bases, and 6 bases had no gene match. Germline CDR1 reads LGHDT; CDR2 reads YNNKEL (reference sequence). The CDR3 reads CASSHTGEGNTIYF. The CDR3 region has the DNA TGTGCCAGCAGTCACACAGGGGAAGGAAACACCATATATTTT.